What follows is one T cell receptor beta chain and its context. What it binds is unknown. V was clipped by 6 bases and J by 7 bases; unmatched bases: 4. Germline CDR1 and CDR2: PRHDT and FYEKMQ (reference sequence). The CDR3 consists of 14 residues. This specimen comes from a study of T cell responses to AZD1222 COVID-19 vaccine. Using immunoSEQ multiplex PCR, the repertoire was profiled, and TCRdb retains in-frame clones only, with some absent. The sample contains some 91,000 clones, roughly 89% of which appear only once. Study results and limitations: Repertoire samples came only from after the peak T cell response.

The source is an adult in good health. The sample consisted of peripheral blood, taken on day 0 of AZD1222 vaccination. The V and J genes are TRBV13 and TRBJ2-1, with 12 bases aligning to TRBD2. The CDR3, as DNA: TGTGCCAGCAGGATGGGACTAGCGGGTAATGAGCAGTTCTTC. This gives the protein CASRMGLAGNEQFF. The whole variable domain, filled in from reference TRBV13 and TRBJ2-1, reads AAGVIQSPRHLIKEKRETATLKCYPIPRHDTVYWYQQGPGQDPQFLISFYEKMQSDKGSIPDRFSAQQFSDYHSELNMSSLELGDSALYFCASRMGLAGNEQFFGPGTRLTVL.